This passage covers 30 T cell receptor beta chains from one sample sequenced in a study of blood T cells in healthy people across ages. Together with a sample-barcoded 5' primer, a J-beta primer mix was included in a second PCR lasting about 7 to 11 cycles. TCRdb independently ran MiXCR on the 5' RACE reads; one entry per CDR3 protein. The sample lists 780,000 or so distinct CDR3 sequences, approximately 55% occurring once. The sequenced sample was blood. Receptors were obtained from a man older than 75 in good health.

This clonotype was recorded a few times. For the CDR3, the DNA is TGTGCCAGCAGCGTAGGACAGGGGAACTACGAGCAGTACTTC. Residues: CASSVGQGNYEQYF. The chain joins TRBV9 to TRBJ2-7; 8 bases agree with TRBD1. CDR1 and CDR2 from the germline V gene are SGDLS and YYNGEE. The length of the CDR3 is 14 residues. V dropped 0 bases and J dropped 3; count of bases not matched to a gene: 2.

The gene calls are TRBV12-5 and TRBJ2-1; maybe TRBD2 (7 bases). This CDR3 spans 14 amino acids. Trimming took 7 bases from V and 5 from J, leaving 15 bases between them. Germline CDR1 reads LGHNT; CDR2 reads FRNRAP. CDR3 bases: TGTGCTAGTGAGGGGGGGGGGCGCGACAATGAGCAGTTCTTC. It translates to CASEGGGRDNEQFF.

About this clonotype: At one of its ends the junction is not consistent with the germline gene, which may arise from a read error. The chain employs TRBV11-2 and TRBJ1-2, with D perhaps matching TRBD1 (6 bases). CDR1 and CDR2 from the germline V gene are SGHAT and FQNNGV. This CDR3 comprises 16 residues. The CDR3 bases are TGTGCCGGCAGATCCTTGACAGGTAGATCCAACTATGGCTACACCTTC. Its protein product is CAGRSLTGRSNYGYTF.

This chain connects TRBV3-1 to TRBJ2-1; possible D gene TRBD2, 6 bases. V was pared by 4 bases and J by 0 bases, with 16 bases between. Germline V lookup: CDR1 LGHDT, CDR2 YNNKEL (reference sequence). CDR3 size: 17 residues. In DNA, the CDR3 is TGTGCCAGCAGCCTCGGGACTTTGCGGAGCTCCTACAATGAGCAGTTCTTC. Translating it yields CASSLGTLRSSYNEQFF.

This clonotype was seen only once. The chain carries TRBV9 and TRBJ1-5; 7 nucleotides align to TRBD1. Germline values: CDR1 SGDLS, CDR2 YYNGEE. CDR3 length: 14 residues. V was clipped by 4 bases and J by 7 bases; unmatched bases: 8. The CDR3 DNA reads TGTGCCAGCAGCCGAGGACAGGCACACCAGCCCCAGCATTTT. It translates to CASSRGQAHQPQHF. Using reference TRBV9 and TRBJ1-5 for the parts outside the CDR3, the full variable domain is DSGVTQTPKHLITATGQRVTLRCSPRSGDLSVYWYQQSLDQGLQFLIQYYNGEERAKGNILERFSAQQFPDLHSELNLSSLELGDSALYFCASSRGQAHQPQHFGDGTRLSIL.

The chain combines TRBV7-9 with TRBJ1-2; D uncertain. This CDR3 has 12 amino acids. The V gene lost 2 bases and the J gene lost 7 bases, with 8 bases spanning the gap. Germline values: CDR1 SEHNR, CDR2 FQNEAQ (reference sequence). CDR3 region: CASSLRFGGYTF. The CDR3 DNA reads as TGTGCCAGCAGCTTAAGATTCGGTGGCTACACCTTC.

The chain has TRBV6-1 and TRBJ1-4; no clear D. V was trimmed by 3 bases and J by 8 bases, leaving 7 bases between them. CDR1 and CDR2 (germline): MNHNS, SASEGT. The CDR3 is made up of 12 amino acids. The CDR3 DNA follows: TGTGCCAGCAGTGATAAGGTGGAAAAACTGTTTTTT. Protein product: CASSDKVEKLFF.

This clonotype was detected ten times or more. This chain uses TRBV20-1 with TRBJ2-7, with 10 bases that match TRBD2. Germline V gives CDR1 DFQATT, CDR2 SNEGSKA (reference sequence). The CDR3 covers 16 residues. The CDR3 DNA reads as TGCAGGGGCCCGGGGGGACTAGCGTCCCTCTCCTACGAGCAGTACTTC. Encoded protein: CRGPGGLASLSYEQYF.

The sample holds one count of this clonotype. V gene TRBV3-1 combines with J gene TRBJ2-5, with D uncertain. From germline, CDR1 is LGHDT and CDR2 YNNKEL (reference sequence). This CDR3 comprises 14 residues. Deletions cut 5 bases from V and 5 bases from J, with 15 bases between. The CDR3 sequence is CASSSSNSRETQYF. The CDR3 region has the DNA TGTGCCAGCAGCTCCTCCAACAGTCGGGAGACCCAGTACTTC.

The chain combines TRBV6-6 with TRBJ1-5, with D perhaps matching TRBD1 (6 bases). The CDR3 consists of 16 residues. V was trimmed by 0 bases and J by 2 bases, leaving 11 bases between them. Germline assignment: CDR1 MNHNY and CDR2 SVGAGI (reference sequence). CDR3 amino acids: CASSYSGGRGNQPQHF. CDR3 in DNA: TGTGCCAGCAGTTACTCAGGGGGACGGGGCAATCAGCCCCAGCATTTT.

The gene calls are TRBV20-1 and TRBJ2-5; D possibly corresponds to TRBD2 (7 bases). This CDR3 region has 15 residues. Germline loops: CDR1 DFQATT, CDR2 SNEGSKA (reference sequence). The V gene lost 5 bases and the J gene lost 11 bases, with 27 bases spanning the gap. The CDR3 is CSAARGLADYNEQYF. CDR3 nucleotide sequence: TGCAGTGCTGCCCGGGGGCTAGCGGACTACAATGAGCAGTACTTC.

The sample holds one count of this clonotype. The genes are TRBV7-2 and TRBJ1-2; 7 bases line up with TRBD1. Per germline, CDR1 SGHTA and CDR2 FQGNSA. This CDR3 contains 13 residues. V lost 5 bases, J lost 8 bases, and 8 bases stayed unmatched. The CDR3 reads CASSPRDRSGYTF. CDR3 nucleotides: TGTGCCAGCAGCCCTCGGGACAGATCCGGCTACACCTTC.

The gene calls are TRBV24-1 and TRBJ1-1; 8 nucleotides align to TRBD1. The length of the CDR3 is 16 residues. Per germline, CDR1 KGHDR and CDR2 SFDVKD. V dropped 4 bases and J dropped 3; count of bases not matched to a gene: 9. The CDR3 DNA reads TGTGCCACCAGTGACCACCCAGGCAGGGGGCACACTGAAGCTTTCTTT. Its protein product is CATSDHPGRGHTEAFF.

The chain couples TRBV6-5 to TRBJ2-7; no clear D gene. Per germline, CDR1 MNHEY and CDR2 SVGAGI. Between the trimmed V and J ends, which lost 2 bases and 2 bases, there was a span of 13 bases. The CDR3 covers 15 residues. The CDR3: CASSYRRDRPYEQYF. In DNA, the CDR3 is TGTGCCAGCAGTTACCGTCGAGATCGCCCCTACGAGCAGTACTTC.

The chain combines TRBV29-1 with TRBJ2-4, with 10 nucleotides matching TRBD2. The DNA matches TRBJ2-7 better at its end, which makes the J call doubtful. Germline V gene lookup returns CDR1 SQVTM and CDR2 ANQGSEA. CDR3 size: 13 residues. This chain's CDR3 is CSVLTSGTVEQYF. CDR3 bases: TGCAGCGTCCTTACTAGCGGGACTGTCGAGCAGTACTTC.

The CDR3 region has the DNA TGTGCCAGCAGGACCCCGGGACAGGGGGCTCCACCCCTCCACTTT. Its protein product is CASRTPGQGAPPLHF. This rearrangement joins TRBV28 to TRBJ1-6; 12 nucleotides agree with TRBD1. The ends lost 6 bases at V and 11 bases at J; junction bases unmatched: 8. The germline V gene has CDR1 MDHEN and CDR2 SYDVKM. The length of the CDR3 is 15 residues.

This clonotype occurred a few times. The gene calls are TRBV5-1 and TRBJ2-5; 8 nucleotides match TRBD1. The germline V gene has CDR1 SGHRS and CDR2 YFSETQ. Germline trimming cut 5 bases from V and 5 bases from J; bases unmatched to any gene: 5. This CDR3 spans 13 amino acids. The CDR3 protein is CASRPGQEETQYF. The CDR3 DNA is TGCGCCAGCAGACCGGGACAGGAGGAGACCCAGTACTTC. Full variable domain (outside the CDR3, taken from reference TRBV5-1 and TRBJ2-5): KAGVTQTPRYLIKTRGQQVTLSCSPISGHRSVSWYQQTPGQGLQFLFEYFSETQRNKGNFPGRFSGRQFSNSRSEMNVSTLELGDSALYLCASRPGQEETQYFGPGTRLLVL.

The chain uses TRBV18 and TRBJ1-1, with D unresolved. V gave up 0 bases and J gave up 0 bases, with 2 bases separating them. The CDR3 consists of 13 residues. CDR1 and CDR2 from the germline V gene are KGHSH and LQKENI. The CDR3 DNA reads as TGTGCCAGCTCACCACCGATGAACACTGAAGCTTTCTTT. This codes for CASSPPMNTEAFF. Drawing the rest from reference TRBV18 and TRBJ1-1, the complete variable domain is NAGVMQNPRHLVRRRGQEARLRCSPMKGHSHVYWYRQLPEEGLKFMVYLQKENIIDESGMPKERFSAEFPKEGPSILRIQQVVRGDSAAYFCASSPPMNTEAFFGQGTRLTVV.

The chain links TRBV6-5 to TRBJ2-5; TRBD2 matches 12 bases. Judging by the DNA end, TRBJ2-7 fits better; the J call may be wrong. Germline CDR1 reads MNHEY; CDR2 reads SVGAGI. The CDR3 contains 15 residues. CDR3 in amino acids: CASRLTSGRLSEQYF. CDR3 coding DNA: TGTGCCAGCAGGCTGACTAGCGGGAGACTAAGCGAGCAGTACTTC.

This chain connects TRBV20-1 to TRBJ1-1; TRBD1 matches at 8 bases. CDR1 and CDR2 from the germline V gene are DFQATT and SNEGSKA (reference sequence). Germline trimming cut 3 bases from V and 4 bases from J; bases unmatched to any gene: 10. The CDR3 is made up of 15 amino acids. The CDR3 DNA reads TGCAGTGCTAGGAGGACAGGGAGTTCGAGCACTGAAGCTTTCTTT. It is translated as CSARRTGSSSTEAFF.

V is TRBV29-1 and J is TRBJ1-4; D gene ambiguous. CDR1 and CDR2 (germline): SQVTM, ANQGSEA. V was shortened by 4 bases and J by 6 bases, with 6 bases between the two germline ends. This CDR3 has 11 amino acids. CDR3 in DNA: TGCAGCGTTGCTGAGGATGAAAAACTGTTTTTT. Protein sequence: CSVAEDEKLFF.

The chain uses TRBV7-2 and TRBJ2-7; TRBD2 matches 9 bases. CDR3 size: 15 residues. V lost 5 bases to trimming and J lost 3 bases; unmatched junction nucleotides: 8. Germline CDR1 reads SGHTA; CDR2 reads FQGNSA. The CDR3 nucleotides are TGTGCCAGCAGCCCGGGACTAGCAACTAACTACGAGCAGTACTTC. Its protein product is CASSPGLATNYEQYF.

There are many counts of this clonotype. The chain combines TRBV3-1 with TRBJ2-2, with D possibly being TRBD1 (6 bases). The CDR3 runs 16 residues. Germline V gives CDR1 LGHDT, CDR2 YNNKEL (reference sequence). The V end lost 0 bases, the J end lost 0 bases, and 8 bases lay between the germline ends. CDR3 loop: CASSQDTGSNTGELFF. The CDR3 DNA reads TGTGCCAGCAGCCAAGATACAGGGTCGAACACCGGGGAGCTGTTTTTT.

The chain carries TRBV20-1 and TRBJ2-1; 9 positions match TRBD2. Germline V CDR1 and CDR2: DFQATT, SNEGSKA (reference sequence). This CDR3 spans 14 amino acids. Unmatched junction bases numbered 6, after V lost 5 bases and J lost 4 bases. This chain's CDR3 is CSAGGRAPYNEQFF. The CDR3 DNA follows: TGCAGTGCTGGCGGGAGGGCCCCGTACAATGAGCAGTTCTTC.

Concerning this clonotype: Relative to the germline gene, one junction end is altered; a read error may explain this. This rearrangement joins TRBV18 to TRBJ1-4, with D maybe TRBD1 (6 bases). Germline CDR1 KGHSH, CDR2 LQKENI. The CDR3 runs 15 residues. The chain's CDR3 is CASSPRDTSFERLFF. DNA for the CDR3: TGTGCCAGCTCACCCCGGGACACCTCCTTTGAAAGACTGTTTTTT.

The chain combines TRBV6-4 with TRBJ2-7, with D possibly matching TRBD2 (5 bases). The ends were cut back, 6 bases at V and 0 bases at J, with 12 bases in the middle. The CDR3 sequence is 14 residues long. Germline V gives CDR1 MRHNA, CDR2 SNTAGT. CDR3 DNA sequence: TGTGCCAGCAGCAGGACTCACCCCTCCTACGAGCAGTACTTC. Its protein product is CASSRTHPSYEQYF.

As for this clonotype: Sequence at one end of the junction differs from germline and may be a read error. The CDR3 DNA reads as TGCGCCGGCAGCCCATCCCCGGGACAAAACTATGGCTACACCTTC. Protein sequence: CAGSPSPGQNYGYTF. The chain recombines TRBV5-1 with TRBJ1-2; D might be TRBD1 (6 bases). The CDR3 is 15 residues long. Per the germline V gene, CDR1 is SGHRS and CDR2 is YFSETQ. The full variable domain, its missing parts supplied by reference TRBV5-1 and TRBJ1-2, is KAGVTQTPRYLIKTRGQQVTLSCSPISGHRSVSWYQQTPGQGLQFLFEYFSETQRNKGNFPGRFSGRQFSNSRSEMNVSTLELGDSALYLCAGSPSPGQNYGYTFGSGTRLTVV.

CDR3: CASSGLAGVRQETQYF. DNA for the CDR3: TGTGCCAGCTCTGGACTAGCGGGAGTTCGGCAAGAGACCCAGTACTTC. The rearrangement uses TRBV12-3 or TRBV12-4 and TRBJ2-5; 13 bases match TRBD2. J gave up 2 bases and V 8 bases, and 8 bases lay outside the gene matches. This CDR3 has 16 residues.

V and J are TRBV5-1 and TRBJ1-4; no clear D gene. CDR3 length equals 15 residues. Germline-derived CDR1 and CDR2 are SGHRS and YFSETQ. Deletions cut 4 bases from V and 0 bases from J, with 10 bases between. The CDR3 DNA is TGCGCCAGCAGCCCCGGCAGTGCAACTAATGAAAAACTGTTTTTT. Residues: CASSPGSATNEKLFF.

This clonotype was counted a single time. V is TRBV28 and J is TRBJ1-1, with 10 bases fitting TRBD1. The CDR3 is 15 amino acids. The V segment lost 6 bases and the J segment 4 bases; nucleotides outside the gene matches: 8. Germline V gene sequence: CDR1 MDHEN, CDR2 SYDVKM. This chain's CDR3 is CASSRADRGTTEAFF. The CDR3 DNA is TGTGCCAGCAGCAGGGCGGACAGGGGGACCACTGAAGCTTTCTTT.